These 6 T cell receptor beta chains were all obtained from the same sample, sequenced in a study of response to subunit inactivated influenza vaccine. TCRdb reanalysed the RT-PCR reads using MiXCR and keeps one entry per CDR3 protein. The sample yields around 190,000 distinct CDR3 sequences, approximately 15% seen once. Source: CD8+ T cells sorted from PBMCs, taken roughly 5 days after vaccination. The receptors shown here come from a man aged 45-65 years who received an inactivated influenza vaccine.

The rearrangement joins TRBV7-8 to TRBJ1-1; D remains ambiguous. CDR1 is SGHVS, CDR2 FQNEAQ, per germline. The length of the CDR3 is 14 residues. The ends were cut back, 2 bases at V and 1 base at J, with 8 bases in the middle. CDR3 amino acids: CASSLNRPNTEAFF. As DNA, the CDR3 is TGTGCCAGCAGCTTAAACAGACCGAACACTGAAGCTTTCTTT.

V gene TRBV6-1 combines with J gene TRBJ2-2; 13 positions agree with TRBD2. CDR3 length equals 15 residues. V lost 5 bases and J lost 7; bases outside the gene matches: 4. Per the germline V gene, CDR1 is MNHNS and CDR2 is SASEGT. CDR3 coding DNA: TGTGCCAGCAGTCCACGGACTAGCGGGAGCGGGGAGCTGTTTTTT. Its protein product is CASSPRTSGSGELFF.

V gene TRBV4-3 combines with J gene TRBJ2-7; perhaps TRBD2 as D (6 bases). Between the trimmed V and J ends, which lost 0 bases and 0 bases, there was a span of 12 bases. Germline V gene sequence: CDR1 LGHNA, CDR2 YSLEER. This CDR3 contains 16 residues. The CDR3 sequence: CASSQDVWGLSYEQYF. Here the CDR3 DNA reads TGCGCCAGCAGCCAAGATGTCTGGGGACTCTCCTACGAGCAGTACTTC.

This clonotype was seen many times. V is TRBV4-1 and J is TRBJ1-1; TRBD1 matches 8 bases. The trim removed 1 base at V and 0 bases at J, leaving 10 bases unmatched. CDR3 length equals 18 residues. Germline CDR1 and CDR2: MGHRA and YSYEKL. CDR3 sequence: CASSQVRPRDRLNTEAFF. CDR3 DNA sequence: TGCGCCAGCAGCCAAGTAAGACCCCGGGACAGGCTGAACACTGAAGCTTTCTTT.

This sequence joins TRBV7-6 and TRBJ1-4, with D perhaps matching TRBD1 (5 bases). Trimming pared 1 base from V and 4 bases from J, leaving 10 bases between. The CDR3 runs 15 residues. Looked up from germline, CDR1 is SGHVS and CDR2 is FNYEAQ. CDR3 in amino acids: CASSLEAGFNEKLFF. The CDR3 DNA sequence: TGTGCCAGCAGCTTAGAGGCAGGGTTTAATGAAAAACTGTTTTTT.

The CDR3, as DNA: TGCGCCAGCAGCCTGCGGACAGGACGCCAGGGAGATACGCAGTATTTT. Its protein is CASSLRTGRQGDTQYF. The chain uses TRBV5-1 and TRBJ2-3; 7 nucleotides align to TRBD1. The CDR3 is 16 residues long. Trimming removed 4 bases from V and 5 bases from J; junction bases left unmatched: 13. Germline values: CDR1 SGHRS, CDR2 YFSETQ.